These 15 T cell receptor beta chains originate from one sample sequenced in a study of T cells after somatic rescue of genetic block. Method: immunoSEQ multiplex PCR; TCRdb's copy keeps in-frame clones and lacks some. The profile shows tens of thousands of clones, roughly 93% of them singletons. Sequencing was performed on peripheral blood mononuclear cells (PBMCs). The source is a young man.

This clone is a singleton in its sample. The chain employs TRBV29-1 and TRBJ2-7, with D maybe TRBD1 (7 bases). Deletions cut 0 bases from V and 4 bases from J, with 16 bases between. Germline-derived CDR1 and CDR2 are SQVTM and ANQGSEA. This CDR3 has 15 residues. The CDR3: CSVEDPNPGGYEQYF. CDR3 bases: TGCAGCGTTGAAGACCCGAACCCAGGGGGGTACGAGCAGTACTTC.

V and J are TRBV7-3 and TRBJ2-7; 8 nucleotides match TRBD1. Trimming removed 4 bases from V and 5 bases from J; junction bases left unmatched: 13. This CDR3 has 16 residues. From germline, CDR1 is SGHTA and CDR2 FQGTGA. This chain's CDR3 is CASSYPRDRNTHEQYF. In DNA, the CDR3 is TGTGCCAGCAGCTACCCCCGGGACAGGAATACCCACGAGCAGTACTTC.

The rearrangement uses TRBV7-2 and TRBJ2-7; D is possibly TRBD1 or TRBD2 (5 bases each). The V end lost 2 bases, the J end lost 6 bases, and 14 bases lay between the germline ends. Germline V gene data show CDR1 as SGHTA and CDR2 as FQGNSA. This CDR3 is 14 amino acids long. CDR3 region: CASSLSGAPGEQYF. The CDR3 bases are TGTGCCAGCAGCTTATCCGGGGCTCCTGGCGAGCAGTACTTC.

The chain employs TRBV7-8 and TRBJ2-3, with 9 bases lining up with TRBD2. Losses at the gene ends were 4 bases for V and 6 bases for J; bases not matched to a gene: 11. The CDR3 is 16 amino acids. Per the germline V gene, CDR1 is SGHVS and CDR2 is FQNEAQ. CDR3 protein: CASSSPDVSGSDTQYF. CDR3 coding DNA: TGTGCCAGCAGCTCCCCCGACGTTAGCGGGAGTGATACGCAGTATTTT.

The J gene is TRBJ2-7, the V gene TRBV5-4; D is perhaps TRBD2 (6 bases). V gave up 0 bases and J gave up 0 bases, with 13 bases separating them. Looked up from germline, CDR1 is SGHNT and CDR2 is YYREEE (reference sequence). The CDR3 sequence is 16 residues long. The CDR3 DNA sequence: TGTGCCAGCAGCTTGGGTGTCGGGAGAAGCTCCTACGAGCAGTACTTC. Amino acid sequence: CASSLGVGRSSYEQYF.

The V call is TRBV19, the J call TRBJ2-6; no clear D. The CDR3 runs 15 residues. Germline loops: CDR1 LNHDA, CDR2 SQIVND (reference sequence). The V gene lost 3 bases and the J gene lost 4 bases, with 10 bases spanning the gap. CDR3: CASSIGLTGANVLTF. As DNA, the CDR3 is TGTGCCAGTAGTATCGGGCTTACCGGGGCCAACGTCCTGACTTTC.

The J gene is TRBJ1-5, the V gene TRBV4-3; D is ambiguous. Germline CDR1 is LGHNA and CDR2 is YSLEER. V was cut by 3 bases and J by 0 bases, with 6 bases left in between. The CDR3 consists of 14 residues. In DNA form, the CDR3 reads TGCGCCAGCAGCCAGGATAATAGCAATCAGCCCCAGCATTTT. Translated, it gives CASSQDNSNQPQHF.

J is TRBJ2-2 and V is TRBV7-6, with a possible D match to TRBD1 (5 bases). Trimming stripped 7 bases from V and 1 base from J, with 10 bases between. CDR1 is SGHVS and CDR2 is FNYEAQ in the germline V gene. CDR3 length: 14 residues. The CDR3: CASIKTVNTGELFF. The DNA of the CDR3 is TGTGCCAGCATTAAGACAGTGAACACCGGGGAGCTGTTTTTT.

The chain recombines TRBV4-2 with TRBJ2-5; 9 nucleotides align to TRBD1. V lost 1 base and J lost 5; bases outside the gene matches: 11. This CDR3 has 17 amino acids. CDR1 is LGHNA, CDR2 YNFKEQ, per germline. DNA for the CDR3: TGTGCCAGCAGCCAAGGGCCCCCGGGACAGGGAGGGGAGACCCAGTACTTC. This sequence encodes CASSQGPPGQGGETQYF.

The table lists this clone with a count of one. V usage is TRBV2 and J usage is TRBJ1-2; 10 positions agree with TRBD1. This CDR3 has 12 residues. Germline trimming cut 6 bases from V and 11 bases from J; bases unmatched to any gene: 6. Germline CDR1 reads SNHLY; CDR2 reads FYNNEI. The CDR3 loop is CASRGTGESYTF. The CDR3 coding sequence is TGTGCCAGCAGGGGGACAGGGGAGAGTTACACCTTC.

CDR3 region: CASSLDAGRYGYTF. CDR3 DNA sequence: TGTGCCAGCAGCTTGGATGCAGGTCGCTATGGCTACACCTTC. The J gene is TRBJ1-2, the V gene TRBV5-6; D is unresolved. The CDR3 extends over 14 amino acids. Germline CDR1 SGHDT, CDR2 YYEEEE. Trimming removed 0 bases from V and 4 bases from J, with 10 bases in between.

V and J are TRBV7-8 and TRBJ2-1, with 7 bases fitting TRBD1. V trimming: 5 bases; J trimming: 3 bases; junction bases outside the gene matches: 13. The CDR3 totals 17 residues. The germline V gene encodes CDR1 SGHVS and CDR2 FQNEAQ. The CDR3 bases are TGTGCCAGCAGCCCAAAGACAGGGCCCCAGCTCTACAATGAGCAGTTCTTC. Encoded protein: CASSPKTGPQLYNEQFF.

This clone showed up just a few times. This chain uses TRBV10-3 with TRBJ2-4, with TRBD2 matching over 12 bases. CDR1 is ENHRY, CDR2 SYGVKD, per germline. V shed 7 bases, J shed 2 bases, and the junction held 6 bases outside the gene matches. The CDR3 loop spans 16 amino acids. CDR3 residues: CAIKGTSGRTKNIQYF. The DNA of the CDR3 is TGTGCCATCAAAGGCACTAGCGGGAGGACCAAAAACATTCAGTACTTC.

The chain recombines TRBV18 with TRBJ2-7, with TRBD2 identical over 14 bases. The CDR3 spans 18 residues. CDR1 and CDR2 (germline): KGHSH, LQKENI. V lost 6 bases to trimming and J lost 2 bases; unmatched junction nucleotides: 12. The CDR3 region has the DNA TGTGCCAGCTCGTCCCTAAAGACTAGCGGGAGGGAAACCTACGAGCAGTACTTC. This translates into CASSSLKTSGRETYEQYF.

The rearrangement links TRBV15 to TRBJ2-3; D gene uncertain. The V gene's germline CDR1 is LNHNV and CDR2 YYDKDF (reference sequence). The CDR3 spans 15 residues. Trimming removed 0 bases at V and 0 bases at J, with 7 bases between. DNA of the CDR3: TGTGCCACCAGCAGAGAGATAGAAAGCACAGATACGCAGTATTTT. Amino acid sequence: CATSREIESTDTQYF.